The clone carrying this T cell receptor (beta chain) was observed a few times. Its antigen is still unknown. TCRdb recomputed calls from the 5' RACE reads with MiXCR, one row per CDR3 protein. This sample carries around 230,000 distinct CDR3 sequences, over 6.5% of them seen once, and the ten largest clones take roughly 1%. The data stem from a study of T cells after yellow fever vaccination. Whole-study findings and limits: Abundant clonotypes from the bulk population could have been carried over as contaminants into FACS-sorted repertoires. Subsequent booster samples again held most clones from primary vaccination (less than 98% CD4, roughly 90% CD8).

The TCR comes from a man aged 30 to 45 who received the YFV17D yellow fever vaccine. Sample: CD4+ T cells sorted from PBMCs, taken on the day of the yellow fever booster vaccination.

CDR3 amino acids: CASSLEVAVPPGELFF. CDR3 nucleotides: TGTGCCAGCAGCTTGGAGGTAGCCGTTCCTCCCGGGGAGCTGTTTTTT. V gene TRBV5-4 combines with J gene TRBJ2-2; D not certain. CDR1 and CDR2 from the germline V gene are SGHNT and YYREEE (reference sequence). V lost 0 bases and J lost 6, with 15 bases in between. The length of the CDR3 is 16 residues.